This is a list of T cell receptor beta chains from one sample in a study of T cell responses to AZD1222 COVID-19 vaccine. Profiling relied on immunoSEQ multiplex PCR, and the TCRdb table lists in-frame clones only, not all of them. This table has some 170,000 clones, approximately 90% appearing once. Sequencing used peripheral blood, obtained 28 days after the second AZD1222 dose. The receptors come from an adult who received the AZD1222 COVID-19 vaccine. CDR3s include the opening cysteine and the closing phenylalanine or tryptophan. The order of the fields is J gene, D gene, CDR3 length, V gene, clone size, CDR3 DNA, CDR3 protein. The D gene is left open where the match is weak. Clone sizes are given selectively: once, few, many, or a class where the clone is expanded.

>TRBJ2-2|TRBD2|15|TRBV27|-
TGTGCCAGCACCACTGTTGGGGGGAGGGCCGGGGAGCTGTTTTTT
CASTTVGGRAGELFF
>TRBJ1-2|-|11|TRBV20-1|-
TGCAGTGCTAGAGATCTAGGGGGCTACACCTTC
CSARDLGGYTF
>TRBJ1-4|-|16|TRBV7-9|-
TGTGCCAGCAGCCCCGGAACAGGGAGAAATAATGAAAAACTGTTTTTT
CASSPGTGRNNEKLFF
>TRBJ2-1|-|13|TRBV25-1|-
TGTGCCAGTGGAAAGGACTGGTACAATGAGCAGTTCTTC
CASGKDWYNEQFF
>TRBJ1-1|TRBD1|12|TRBV5-1|-
TGCGCCAGCAGCTTGGGGACAGGCGAAGCTTTCTTT
CASSLGTGEAFF
>TRBJ1-6|-|14|TRBV6-5|-
TGTGCCAGCAGCAGGACGGAGTTCAGTTTACCCCTCCACTTT
CASSRTEFSLPLHF
>TRBJ2-7|-|11|TRBV3-1/TRBV3-2|once
TGTGCCAGCAGCCAAGGGTACGAGCAGTACTTC
CASSQGYEQYF
>TRBJ1-2|TRBD1|14|TRBV6-5|once
TGTGCCAGCAGGGACAGGGGGCTAAACTATGGCTACACCTTC
CASRDRGLNYGYTF
>TRBJ2-1|TRBD2|18|TRBV2|-
TGTGCCAGCAGTGATCGGACTAGCGGGGATAGCTCCTACAATGAGCAGTTCTTC
CASSDRTSGDSSYNEQFF
>TRBJ1-5|-|14|TRBV20-1|-
TGCAGTGCTAGTACTGGATTTAGCAATCAGCCCCAGCATTTT
CSASTGFSNQPQHF
>TRBJ2-1|TRBD2|17|TRBV7-2|-
TGTGCCAGCAGGCGTTTCACCGGGACTATCCAACACAATGAGCAGTTCTTC
CASRRFTGTIQHNEQFF
>TRBJ2-3|-|12|TRBV14|-
TGTGCCAGCAGCCCCAGTTCTATTACGCAGTATTTT
CASSPSSITQYF
>TRBJ2-1|-|14|TRBV7-3|once
TGTGCCAGCAGCCCCGGGACAAGTAACAATGAGCAGTTCTTC
CASSPGTSNNEQFF
>TRBJ2-1|TRBD1|15|TRBV2|once
TGTGCCAGCAGGGCCCAGGGGGTCTCCTACAATGAGCAGTTCTTC
CASRAQGVSYNEQFF
>TRBJ2-1|TRBD2|17|TRBV29-1|-
TGCAGCGTTGAAGATGGGACCCTAGCGGTCCTAAGAGATGAGCAGTTCTTC
CSVEDGTLAVLRDEQFF
>TRBJ1-2|-|13|TRBV5-1|-
TGCGCCAGCACTTGGGGCGAAAACTGGGGCTACACCTTC
CASTWGENWGYTF
>TRBJ2-5|TRBD2|17|TRBV30|-
TGTGCCTGGAGTGTAGGACTAGCGGGGGGTCCTTATGAGACCCAGTACTTC
CAWSVGLAGGPYETQYF
>TRBJ1-2|-|14|TRBV11-2|-
TGTGCCAGCAGCTTAGAACCCAGGGTTTATGGCTACACCTTC
CASSLEPRVYGYTF
>TRBJ2-6|-|17|TRBV7-3|-
TGTGCCAGCAGCTTAGCCCCGACAGCCTCTGGGGCCAACGTCCTGACTTTC
CASSLAPTASGANVLTF
>TRBJ1-2|TRBD1|16|TRBV5-6|once
TGTGCCAGCAGCTTTGGGGGGACAGGGGATCACTATGGCTACACCTTC
CASSFGGTGDHYGYTF
>TRBJ2-1|TRBD1|15|TRBV7-2|few
TGTGCCAGCAGCTTAGCTTCGGACAGGTACGATGAGCAGTTCTTC
CASSLASDRYDEQFF
>TRBJ2-6|-|16|TRBV11-2|-
TGTGCCAGCAGCCCGGGGCGAGCTCCTGGGGCCAACGTCCTGACTTTC
CASSPGRAPGANVLTF
>TRBJ1-5|-|16|TRBV6-5|-
TGTGCCAGCAGTTACTCCAGGGGTCGAAGCAATCAGCCCCAGCATTTT
CASSYSRGRSNQPQHF
>TRBJ1-1|-|13|TRBV27|-
TGTGCCAGCAGTTTTTGGGGGGCTGGCGAAGCTTTCTTT
CASSFWGAGEAFF
>TRBJ1-6|-|12|TRBV7-2|-
TGTGCCAGCAGCTTGCTGGGTTCACCCCTCCACTTT
CASSLLGSPLHF